These T cell receptor beta chains were read from a single sample in a study of human T cells and chemical hapten exposure. TCRdb recomputed calls from the 5' RACE reads with MiXCR, one row per CDR3 protein. The table has 150,000 or so distinct CDR3 sequences, around 4% seen once. All receptors derive from a female donor in good health. Each CDR3 is given with its conserved first and last residue. The order of the fields is D gene, clone size, V gene, J gene, CDR3 protein, CDR3 DNA. The D gene is left open where the match is weak. Size is omitted from some rows. Given values are once, few, many or a class for expanded clones.

.	many	TRBV15	TRBJ2-7	CATSRERDGAYEQYF	TGTGCCACCAGCAGAGAAAGGGACGGTGCCTACGAGCAGTACTTC
.	many	TRBV12-3/TRBV12-4	TRBJ2-1	CASRQYNEQFF	TGTGCCAGCAGACAGTACAATGAGCAGTTCTTC
TRBD2	many	TRBV7-2	TRBJ2-7	CASSPPWAVPSGYYEQYF	TGTGCCAGCAGCCCCCCCTGGGCGGTGCCTAGCGGATACTACGAGCAGTACTTC
TRBD2	many	TRBV12-3/TRBV12-4	TRBJ2-5	CASSDPRGLAGGTQYF	TGTGCCAGCAGTGACCCCCGCGGGCTAGCGGGGGGGACCCAGTACTTC
TRBD2	.	TRBV4-2	TRBJ2-3	CASSQGPTSGGTDTQYF	TGTGCCAGCAGCCAAGGCCCGACTAGCGGGGGAACAGATACGCAGTATTTT
.	many	TRBV7-9	TRBJ1-2	CASSLGEKGGYTF	TGTGCCAGCAGCTTAGGGGAGAAGGGAGGCTACACCTTC
.	many	TRBV24-1	TRBJ2-3	CATSDRGSADTQYF	TGTGCCACCAGTGATAGGGGGAGCGCAGATACGCAGTATTTT
.	few	TRBV5-1	TRBJ2-1	CASSLAGDRASEQFF	TGCGCCAGCAGCTTGGCAGGGGACCGAGCGTCTGAGCAGTTCTTC
.	.	TRBV25-1	TRBJ1-1	CASSVTGRRTEAFF	TGTGCCAGCAGTGTAACGGGGCGCAGGACTGAAGCTTTCTTT
.	many	TRBV20-1	TRBJ1-1	CSAVDREAFF	TGCAGTGCTGTTGACAGGGAAGCTTTCTTT
.	many	TRBV20-1	TRBJ2-7	CSAPDGGRGLYEQYF	TGCAGTGCCCCTGACGGCGGCAGGGGACTCTACGAGCAGTACTTC
.	many	TRBV4-2	TRBJ1-3	CASSQVPIAPEFSGNTIYF	TGTGCCAGCAGCCAAGTCCCTATAGCCCCGGAATTCTCTGGAAACACCATATATTTT
TRBD1	many	TRBV4-2	TRBJ2-7	CASSQTIGTGGDEQYF	TGTGCCAGCAGCCAAACGATCGGCACAGGGGGCGACGAGCAGTACTTC
.	many	TRBV4-2	TRBJ1-3	CASSQRVGAGQGSGNTIYF	TGTGCCAGCAGCCAAAGGGTGGGAGCTGGCCAAGGCTCTGGAAACACCATATATTTT
.	many	TRBV5-1	TRBJ2-1	CASSSSGTNSYNEQFF	TGCGCCAGCAGCTCGTCCGGGACAAACTCCTACAATGAGCAGTTCTTC
.	few	TRBV4-2	TRBJ2-1	CASSSGGHNEQFF	TGTGCCAGCAGCTCTGGGGGCCACAATGAGCAGTTCTTC
.	many	TRBV5-1	TRBJ1-2	CASSLPGQDGYTF	TGCGCCAGCAGCTTGCCGGGGCAAGATGGCTACACCTTC
.	many	TRBV25-1	TRBJ2-4	CASTPTGVKNIQYF	TGTGCCAGCACTCCTACGGGGGTCAAAAACATTCAGTACTTC
TRBD2	many	TRBV12-3/TRBV12-4	TRBJ2-5	CASSPGGGTQYF	TGTGCCAGCAGTCCGGGCGGGGGGACCCAGTACTTC
TRBD1	.	TRBV11-2	TRBJ1-2	CASSSQGAPGYGYTF	TGTGCCAGCAGCTCACAGGGGGCGCCGGGCTATGGCTACACCTTC
TRBD2	many	TRBV7-3	TRBJ2-1	CASSLSGTRYNEQFF	TGTGCCAGCAGCTTAAGCGGGACTAGATACAATGAGCAGTTCTTC
.	few	TRBV7-9	TRBJ2-1	CASSLAPRQARDEQFF	TGTGCCAGCAGCTTAGCGCCCCGACAGGCAAGGGATGAGCAGTTCTTC
.	many	TRBV9	TRBJ2-2	CASSAWTVYGELFF	TGTGCCAGCAGCGCATGGACAGTTTACGGGGAGCTGTTTTTT
TRBD1	many	TRBV12-3/TRBV12-4	TRBJ2-2	CASSWGQGTGELFF	TGTGCCAGCAGCTGGGGACAGGGCACCGGGGAGCTGTTTTTT
.	many	TRBV27	TRBJ2-7	CASRPTYGDPGRYEQYF	TGTGCCAGCAGACCGACTTACGGGGACCCAGGCCGGTACGAGCAGTACTTC
.	many	TRBV10-3	TRBJ2-1	CAISGRGQLGNEQFF	TGTGCCATCAGTGGGAGGGGACAGTTAGGAAATGAGCAGTTCTTC
TRBD1	.	TRBV12-3/TRBV12-4	TRBJ2-1	CASSFRGQGSYLEQFF	TGTGCCAGCAGTTTTCGAGGACAGGGGTCCTATCTTGAGCAGTTCTTC
TRBD1	many	TRBV5-5	TRBJ2-4	CASSYGTGVNIQYF	TGTGCCAGCAGCTATGGGACAGGCGTAAACATTCAGTACTTC
TRBD2	.	TRBV19	TRBJ2-2	CASSTLLATTGELFF	TGTGCCAGTAGCACACTACTAGCGACCACCGGGGAGCTGTTTTTT
.	many	TRBV21-1	TRBJ2-7	CASSSLLGLSYREQYF	TGTGCCAGCAGCAGCCTCCTCGGCCTTTCCTACCGCGAGCAGTACTTC
TRBD1	many	TRBV27	TRBJ2-5	CASSLRGWDRVRETQYF	TGTGCCAGCAGTTTAAGAGGATGGGACAGGGTTCGAGAGACCCAGTACTTC
TRBD1	many	TRBV7-3	TRBJ2-2	CASSTGQGGELFF	TGTGCCAGCAGCACCGGACAGGGCGGGGAGCTGTTTTTT
.	many	TRBV3-1	TRBJ2-3	CASSPGAVDTQYF	TGTGCCAGCAGCCCCGGGGCGGTCGATACGCAGTATTTT
TRBD1	many	TRBV11-1	TRBJ2-1	CASSSGTGGQSSYNEQFF	TGTGCCAGCAGCTCCGGGACAGGGGGCCAAAGCTCCTACAATGAGCAGTTCTTC
TRBD1	many	TRBV29-1	TRBJ2-3	CSVRTGADTQYF	TGCAGCGTAAGGACAGGGGCGGATACGCAGTATTTT
.	few	TRBV23-1	TRBJ1-1	CASSHLLGNTEAFF	TGCGCCAGCAGTCACCTACTCGGAAACACTGAAGCTTTCTTT
.	many	TRBV12-3/TRBV12-4	TRBJ1-1	CASSFVGGNTEAFF	TGTGCCAGCAGTTTCGTCGGAGGAAACACTGAAGCTTTCTTT
TRBD2	few	TRBV7-8	TRBJ2-3	CASSLRIAGGADTQYF	TGTGCCAGCAGCTTGCGCATAGCGGGGGGCGCAGATACGCAGTATTTT
TRBD2	many	TRBV20-1	TRBJ2-1	CSAGAGGFPNEQFF	TGCAGTGCGGGAGCGGGGGGGTTTCCGAATGAGCAGTTCTTC
.	.	TRBV18	TRBJ1-3	CASSPPKGGNTIYF	TGTGCCAGCTCACCACCCAAGGGTGGAAACACCATATATTTT
.	many	TRBV6-6	TRBJ1-4	CASSPPGMREKLFF	TGTGCCAGCAGTCCCCCCGGGATGAGAGAAAAACTGTTTTTT
TRBD2	many	TRBV29-1	TRBJ2-2	CSVEVGGGYPGELFF	TGCAGCGTTGAAGTGGGGGGGGGGTATCCCGGGGAGCTGTTTTTT
.	many	TRBV6-5	TRBJ1-4	CASRPDSPTNEKLFF	TGTGCCAGCAGACCGGACAGTCCAACTAATGAAAAACTGTTTTTT
TRBD1	many	TRBV28	TRBJ1-1	CASSSTGTVNTEAFF	TGTGCCAGCAGTTCTACCGGGACAGTGAACACTGAAGCTTTCTTT
TRBD1	.	TRBV6-6	TRBJ2-1	CASSANRGRAPGEQFF	TGTGCCAGCAGTGCCAACAGGGGGCGCGCCCCCGGTGAGCAGTTCTTC
.	many	TRBV12-3/TRBV12-4	TRBJ1-6	CASTLRSLNSPLHF	TGTGCCAGCACCCTAAGAAGTCTTAATTCACCCCTCCACTTT
TRBD1	.	TRBV5-4	TRBJ1-4	CASSPGGGGNEKLFF	TGTGCCAGCAGCCCAGGGGGCGGAGGGAATGAAAAACTGTTTTTT